The rows below give T cell receptor beta chains drawn from one sample of a study of blood T cell repertoires in COVID-19. Method: immunoSEQ multiplex PCR; TCRdb's copy keeps in-frame clones and lacks some. The data show 60,000 or so clones, 75% to 95% seen once. Material: peripheral blood. These receptors were obtained from a human donor with active COVID-19. The donor label of this sample is uncertain. Each CDR3 is given with its conserved first and last residue. The D gene is left open where the match is weak. A row's size may be missing; if present it is once, few, many or a size class.

j_call clone_size d_call v_call cdr3_aa cdr3_nt
TRBJ2-3 . TRBD1 TRBV2 CASSVGTGSTDTQYF TGTGCCAGCAGTGTAGGGACAGGGTCCACAGATACGCAGTATTTT
TRBJ1-1 once . TRBV9 CASSFGTSSSNTEAFF TGTGCCAGCAGCTTCGGGACATCTAGCTCGAACACTGAAGCTTTCTTT
TRBJ2-1 . . TRBV5-5 CASSRDGGNEQFF TGTGCCAGCAGCAGGGACGGGGGAAATGAGCAGTTCTTC
TRBJ1-5 . . TRBV18 CASSPGPGRPQHF TGTGCCAGCTCACCAGGGCCAGGTCGTCCCCAGCATTTT
TRBJ1-6 . TRBD1 TRBV6-6 CASSSLDRGLSPLHF TGTGCCAGCAGTTCCCTGGACAGGGGGTTATCACCCCTCCACTTT
TRBJ2-1 . TRBD1 TRBV27 CASSARDSSYNEQFF TGTGCCAGCTCCGCCCGGGACAGCTCCTACAATGAGCAGTTCTTC
TRBJ2-3 . . TRBV19 CASSMRTGLNTDTQYF TGTGCCAGTAGTATGAGGACGGGATTAAACACAGATACGCAGTATTTT
TRBJ1-1 . . TRBV27 CASRTSGGTEAFF TGTGCCAGCAGAACCTCCGGAGGGACTGAAGCTTTCTTT
TRBJ1-6 . . TRBV3-1/TRBV3-2 CASSQDGGGNSPLHF TGTGCCAGCAGCCAAGATGGGGGCGGGAATTCACCCCTCCACTTT
TRBJ2-1 . TRBD2 TRBV19 CASSIVGRGGEQFF TGTGCCAGTAGTATAGTTGGGAGGGGAGGTGAGCAGTTCTTC
TRBJ1-2 . . TRBV5-5 CASSQTGSSLTNYGYTF TGTGCCAGCAGCCAAACAGGGTCATCCCTTACTAACTATGGCTACACCTTC
TRBJ2-7 . TRBD1 TRBV5-6 CASSRPGTGSLVYEQYF TGTGCCAGCAGCCGTCCCGGGACAGGGAGCTTGGTCTACGAGCAGTACTTC
TRBJ2-7 . . TRBV6-5 CASRPPGRGSSEQYF TGTGCCAGCAGACCTCCGGGACGGGGGTCCTCCGAGCAGTACTTC
TRBJ2-5 . TRBD2 TRBV9 CASSVEAGARETQYF TGTGCCAGCAGCGTCGAAGCGGGGGCCCGGGAGACCCAGTACTTC
TRBJ2-5 . TRBD1 TRBV9 CASSTRTGAETQYF TGTGCCAGCAGCACTCGGACAGGGGCAGAGACCCAGTACTTC
TRBJ1-2 . TRBD1 TRBV6-5 CASSDRTGLYGYTF TGTGCCAGCAGCGATAGGACAGGTCTCTATGGCTACACCTTC